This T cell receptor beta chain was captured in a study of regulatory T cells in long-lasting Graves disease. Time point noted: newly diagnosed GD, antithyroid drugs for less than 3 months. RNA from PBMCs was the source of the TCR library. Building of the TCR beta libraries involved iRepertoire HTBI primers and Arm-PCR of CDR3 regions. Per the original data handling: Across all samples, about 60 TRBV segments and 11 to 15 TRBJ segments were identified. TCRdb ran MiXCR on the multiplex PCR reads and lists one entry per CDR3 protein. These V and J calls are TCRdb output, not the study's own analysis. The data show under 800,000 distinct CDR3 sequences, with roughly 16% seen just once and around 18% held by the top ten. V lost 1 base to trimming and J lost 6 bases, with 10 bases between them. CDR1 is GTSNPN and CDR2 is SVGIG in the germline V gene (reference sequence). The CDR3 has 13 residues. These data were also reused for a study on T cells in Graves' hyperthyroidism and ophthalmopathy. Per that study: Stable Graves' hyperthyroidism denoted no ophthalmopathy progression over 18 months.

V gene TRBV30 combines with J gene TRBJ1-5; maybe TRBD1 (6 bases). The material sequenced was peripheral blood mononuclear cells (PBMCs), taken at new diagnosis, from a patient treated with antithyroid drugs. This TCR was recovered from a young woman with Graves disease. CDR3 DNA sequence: TGTGCCTGGAGTGAGAGGGGGATTCAGCCCCAGCATTTT. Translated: CAWSERGIQPQHF.